These T cell receptor beta chains were read from a single sample in a study of cytomegalovirus exposure and HLA in healthy donors. This table comes from immunoSEQ multiplex PCR, and its TCRdb copy is limited to in-frame clones, with some not included. The table shows 150,000 to 250,000 clones, with roughly 85% occurring only once. The sequenced material came from PBMCs. All receptors come from a woman between 25 and 40 years old in good health and CMV-seropositive. Both conserved end residues are part of each CDR3. A D gene is named only where the DNA matches it firmly. The size field is filled for only some rows; it gives once, few, many or a size class.

>few|TRBV11-2|.|TRBJ1-2
CASSRTGNYGYTF
TGTGCCAGCAGCCGTACAGGGAACTATGGCTACACCTTC
>.|TRBV4-1|.|TRBJ2-1
CASSRMTSNEQFF
TGCGCCAGCAGCCGGATGACTAGTAATGAGCAGTTCTTC
>.|TRBV5-4|.|TRBJ2-3
CASSSGPSTDTQYF
TGTGCCAGCAGCTCTGGGCCTAGCACAGATACGCAGTATTTT
>.|TRBV27|TRBD1|TRBJ2-7
CASSLIYYRGSTYEQYF
TGTGCCAGCAGTTTAATTTACTACAGGGGGAGCACCTACGAGCAGTACTTC
>.|TRBV5-4|TRBD2|TRBJ2-7
CASSFAGGGDEQYF
TGTGCCAGCAGCTTTGCGGGAGGGGGCGACGAGCAGTACTTC
>.|TRBV27|.|TRBJ2-3
CASSLTRSTDTQYF
TGTGCCAGCAGTTTAACCCGGAGCACAGATACGCAGTATTTT
>.|TRBV27|.|TRBJ1-2
CASSPAGSYGYTF
TGTGCCAGCAGTCCCGCCGGGAGTTATGGCTACACCTTC
>.|TRBV10-3|.|TRBJ2-5
CAISESSAQTQYF
TGTGCCATCAGTGAGTCTAGCGCACAGACCCAGTACTTC
>.|TRBV11-1|.|TRBJ1-5
CASSLSGDQPQHF
TGTGCCAGCAGCTTAAGTGGAGATCAGCCCCAGCATTTT
>.|TRBV29-1|TRBD1|TRBJ1-2
CSVGAGGETSNYGYTF
TGCAGCGTCGGGGCAGGGGGAGAAACCTCTAACTATGGCTACACCTTC
>.|TRBV6-1|.|TRBJ1-2
CASSRDNFNYGYTF
TGTGCCAGCAGTCGGGACAACTTTAACTATGGCTACACCTTC
>.|TRBV5-1|.|TRBJ2-7
CASSLAGDGIYEQYF
TGCGCCAGCAGCTTGGCGGGGGACGGAATCTACGAGCAGTACTTC
>.|TRBV5-4|.|TRBJ1-6
CASSPEGSPLHF
TGTGCCAGCAGCCCCGAGGGATCACCCCTCCACTTT
>few|TRBV19|.|TRBJ2-3
CASSSPRGRAGDTQYF
TGTGCCAGTAGTAGCCCCAGGGGAAGAGCTGGAGATACGCAGTATTTT
>.|TRBV10-3|.|TRBJ1-2
CAISPGAEGYTF
TGTGCCATCTCCCCAGGGGCGGAGGGCTACACCTTC
>once|TRBV9|TRBD1|TRBJ2-2
CASSVFDRVRIGELFF
TGTGCCAGCAGCGTATTCGACAGGGTTAGAATCGGGGAGCTGTTTTTT